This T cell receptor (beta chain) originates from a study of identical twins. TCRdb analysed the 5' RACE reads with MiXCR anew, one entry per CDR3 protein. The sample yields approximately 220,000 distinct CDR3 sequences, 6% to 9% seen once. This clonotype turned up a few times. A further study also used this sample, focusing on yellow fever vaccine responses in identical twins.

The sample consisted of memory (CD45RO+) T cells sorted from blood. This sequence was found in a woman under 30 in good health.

The chain's CDR3 is CASSLYGSGQRANNEQFF. CDR3 DNA: TGCGCCAGCAGCTTGTATGGTTCCGGACAGCGGGCCAACAATGAGCAGTTCTTC. The gene calls are TRBV5-1 and TRBJ2-1, with D possibly called TRBD1 or TRBD2 (6 bases each). CDR1 is SGHRS and CDR2 is YFSETQ in the germline V gene. V gave up 1 base and J gave up 5 bases, with 22 bases separating them. There are 18 residues in the CDR3.